The clone carrying this T cell receptor (beta chain) appeared a few times. Antigen: not known. Carried by the TCR beta cDNA libraries were unique molecular identifiers. Between 1 and 10 million T cells gave rise to a few hundred thousand cDNA molecules. TCRdb called the PCR reads again in MiXCR, with one record for every CDR3 protein. The table has about 770,000 distinct CDR3 sequences, under 60% seen once. The sample originates from a study of post-analysis software for immune sequencing data. About the study: The courses of disease that were included comprised relapsing-remitting, secondary progressive and progressive-relapsing multiple sclerosis. General observations from the study: In multiple sclerosis, normalized Chao1 diversity was significantly below that of controls. Five TRBV segments appeared more often in patients than in controls, and TRBV5-6, TRBV5-1 and TRBV20-1 were among these.

Germline V gene lookup returns CDR1 SEHNR and CDR2 FQNEAQ (reference sequence). This CDR3 has 16 amino acids. Germline trimming cut 5 bases from V and 4 bases from J; bases unmatched to any gene: 10. J is TRBJ2-7 and V is TRBV7-9; 11 bases line up with TRBD2. This receptor was obtained from a girl aged 10-17 years with multiple sclerosis. The sample was blood. The CDR3, as DNA: TGTGCCAGCAGCCTGATAGCGGGAGGGGATTTTTACGAGCAGTACTTC. Translating gives CASSLIAGGDFYEQYF. Based on the CDR3 plus reference TRBV7-9 and TRBJ2-7, the full variable domain is DTGVSQNPRHKITKRGQNVTFRCDPISEHNRLYWYRQTLGQGPEFLTYFQNEAQLEKSRLLSDRFSAERPKGSFSTLEIQRTEQGDSAMYLCASSLIAGGDFYEQYFGPGTRLTVT.